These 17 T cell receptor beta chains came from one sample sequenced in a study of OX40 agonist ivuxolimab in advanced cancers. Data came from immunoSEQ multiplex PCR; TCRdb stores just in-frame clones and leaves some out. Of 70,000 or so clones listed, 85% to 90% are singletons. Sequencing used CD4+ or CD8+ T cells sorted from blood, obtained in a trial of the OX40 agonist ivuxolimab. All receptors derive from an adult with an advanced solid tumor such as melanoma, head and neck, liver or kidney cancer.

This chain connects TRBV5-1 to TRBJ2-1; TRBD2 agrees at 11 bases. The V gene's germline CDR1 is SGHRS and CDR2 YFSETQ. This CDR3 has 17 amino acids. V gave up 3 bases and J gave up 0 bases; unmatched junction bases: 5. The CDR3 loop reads CASSSGTSGSSYNEQFF. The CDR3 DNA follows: TGCGCCAGCAGCTCGGGGACTAGCGGCAGCTCCTACAATGAGCAGTTCTTC. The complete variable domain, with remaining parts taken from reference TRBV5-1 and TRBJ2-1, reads KAGVTQTPRYLIKTRGQQVTLSCSPISGHRSVSWYQQTPGQGLQFLFEYFSETQRNKGNFPGRFSGRQFSNSRSEMNVSTLELGDSALYLCASSSGTSGSSYNEQFFGPGTRLTVL.

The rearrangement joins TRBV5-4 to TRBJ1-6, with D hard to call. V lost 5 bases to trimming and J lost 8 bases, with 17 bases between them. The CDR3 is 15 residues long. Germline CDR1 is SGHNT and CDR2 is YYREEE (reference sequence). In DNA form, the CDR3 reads TGTGCCAGCAGATCCCGAATGGGCGGGGATTCACCCCTCCACTTT. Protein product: CASRSRMGGDSPLHF.

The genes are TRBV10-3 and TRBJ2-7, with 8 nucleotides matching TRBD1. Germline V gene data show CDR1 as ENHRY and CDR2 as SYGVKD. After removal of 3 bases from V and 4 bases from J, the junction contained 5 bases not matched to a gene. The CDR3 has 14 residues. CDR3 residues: CAISDRGQGYEQYF. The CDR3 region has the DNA TGTGCCATCAGTGATAGAGGACAGGGTTACGAGCAGTACTTC.

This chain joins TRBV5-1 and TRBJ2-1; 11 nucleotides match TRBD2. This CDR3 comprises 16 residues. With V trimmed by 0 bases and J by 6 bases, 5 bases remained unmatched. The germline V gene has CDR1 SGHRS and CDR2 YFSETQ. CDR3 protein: CASSLEGTSGLNEQFF. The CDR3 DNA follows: TGCGCCAGCAGCTTGGAGGGGACTAGCGGACTCAATGAGCAGTTCTTC.

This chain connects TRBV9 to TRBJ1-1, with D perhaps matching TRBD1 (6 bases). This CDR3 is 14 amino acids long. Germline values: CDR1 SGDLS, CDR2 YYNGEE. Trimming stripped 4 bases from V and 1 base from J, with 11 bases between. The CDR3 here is CASSPGQPNTEAFF. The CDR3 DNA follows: TGTGCCAGCAGCCCCGGACAGCCGAACACTGAAGCTTTCTTT.

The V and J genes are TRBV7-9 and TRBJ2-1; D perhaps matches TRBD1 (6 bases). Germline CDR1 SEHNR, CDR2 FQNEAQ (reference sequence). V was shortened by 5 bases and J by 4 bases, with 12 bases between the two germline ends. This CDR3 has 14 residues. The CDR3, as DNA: TGTGCCAGCAGCACCGAGGACAGATACAATGAGCAGTTCTTC. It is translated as CASSTEDRYNEQFF.

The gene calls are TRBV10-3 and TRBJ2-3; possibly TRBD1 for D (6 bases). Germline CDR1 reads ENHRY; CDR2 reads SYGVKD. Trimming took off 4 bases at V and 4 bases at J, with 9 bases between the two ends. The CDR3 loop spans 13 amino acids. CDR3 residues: CAISGQVADTQYF. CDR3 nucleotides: TGTGCCATCAGTGGACAGGTGGCAGATACGCAGTATTTT.

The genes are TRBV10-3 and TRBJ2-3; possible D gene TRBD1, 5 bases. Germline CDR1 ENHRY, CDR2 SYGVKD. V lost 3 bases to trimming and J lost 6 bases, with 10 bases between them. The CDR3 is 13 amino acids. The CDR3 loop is CAISDQGADTQYF. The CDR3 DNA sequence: TGTGCCATCAGTGACCAGGGTGCGGATACGCAGTATTTT.

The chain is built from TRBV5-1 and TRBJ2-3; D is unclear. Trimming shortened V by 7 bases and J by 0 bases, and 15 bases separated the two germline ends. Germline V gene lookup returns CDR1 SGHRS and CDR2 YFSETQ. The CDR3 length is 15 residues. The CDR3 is CASQLWGTSTDTQYF. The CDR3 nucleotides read TGCGCCAGCCAGCTTTGGGGAACTAGCACAGATACGCAGTATTTT.

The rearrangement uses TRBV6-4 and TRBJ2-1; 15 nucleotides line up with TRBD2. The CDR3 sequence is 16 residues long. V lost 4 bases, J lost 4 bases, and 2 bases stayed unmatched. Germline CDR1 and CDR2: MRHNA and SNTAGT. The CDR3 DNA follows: TGTGCCAGCAGTGCCGGGACTAGCGGGGGGTACAATGAGCAGTTCTTC. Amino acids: CASSAGTSGGYNEQFF.

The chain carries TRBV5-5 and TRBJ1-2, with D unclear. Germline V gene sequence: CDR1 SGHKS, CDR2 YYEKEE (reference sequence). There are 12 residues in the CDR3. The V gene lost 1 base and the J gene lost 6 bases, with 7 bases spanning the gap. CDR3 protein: CASSLMADGYTF. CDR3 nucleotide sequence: TGTGCCAGCAGCTTGATGGCGGATGGCTACACCTTC. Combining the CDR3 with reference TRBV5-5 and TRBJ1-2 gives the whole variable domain DAGVTQSPTHLIKTRGQQVTLRCSPISGHKSVSWYQQVLGQGPQFIFQYYEKEERGRGNFPDRFSARQFPNYSSELNVNALLLGDSALYLCASSLMADGYTFGSGTRLTVV.

The CDR3 sequence is CASSMGGFPTNEKLFF. DNA of the CDR3: TGTGCCAGTAGTATGGGAGGGTTCCCAACTAATGAAAAACTGTTTTTT. The chain recombines TRBV19 with TRBJ1-4; no firm D call. CDR1 LNHDA and CDR2 SQIVND come from the germline V gene (reference sequence). V dropped 3 bases and J dropped 0 bases, with 11 bases sitting between them. The CDR3 loop spans 16 amino acids.

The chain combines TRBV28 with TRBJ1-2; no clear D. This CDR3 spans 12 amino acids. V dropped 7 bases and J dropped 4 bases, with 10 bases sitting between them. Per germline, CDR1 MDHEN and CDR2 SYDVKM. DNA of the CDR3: TGTGCCAGCAAAAACACCTTCTATGGCTACACCTTC. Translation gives CASKNTFYGYTF.

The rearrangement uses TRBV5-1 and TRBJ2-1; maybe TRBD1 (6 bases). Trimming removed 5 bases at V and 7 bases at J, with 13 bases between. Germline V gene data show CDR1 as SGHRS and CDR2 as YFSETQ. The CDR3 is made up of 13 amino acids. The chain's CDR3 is CASRRGWENEQFF. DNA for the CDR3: TGCGCCAGCAGAAGGGGGTGGGAAAATGAGCAGTTCTTC.

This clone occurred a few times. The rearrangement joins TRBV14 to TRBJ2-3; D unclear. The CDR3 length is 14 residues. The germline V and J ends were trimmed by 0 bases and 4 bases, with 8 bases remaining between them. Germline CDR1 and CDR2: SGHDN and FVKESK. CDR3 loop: CASSQDRSADTQYF. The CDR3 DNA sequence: TGTGCCAGCAGCCAAGATCGTTCCGCAGATACGCAGTATTTT.

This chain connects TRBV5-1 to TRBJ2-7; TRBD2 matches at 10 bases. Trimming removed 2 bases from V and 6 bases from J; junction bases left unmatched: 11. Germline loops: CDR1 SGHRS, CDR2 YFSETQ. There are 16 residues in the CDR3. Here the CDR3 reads CASSFRTSGGRFEQYF. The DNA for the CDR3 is TGCGCCAGCAGCTTTCGGACTAGCGGTGGGAGGTTCGAGCAGTACTTC.

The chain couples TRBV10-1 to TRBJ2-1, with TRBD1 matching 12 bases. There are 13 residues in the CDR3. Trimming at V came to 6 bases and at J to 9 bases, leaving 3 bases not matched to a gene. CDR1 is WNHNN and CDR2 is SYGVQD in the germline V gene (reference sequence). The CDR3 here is CASRGQGAGEQFF. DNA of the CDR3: TGCGCCAGCAGGGGACAGGGGGCCGGTGAGCAGTTCTTC.